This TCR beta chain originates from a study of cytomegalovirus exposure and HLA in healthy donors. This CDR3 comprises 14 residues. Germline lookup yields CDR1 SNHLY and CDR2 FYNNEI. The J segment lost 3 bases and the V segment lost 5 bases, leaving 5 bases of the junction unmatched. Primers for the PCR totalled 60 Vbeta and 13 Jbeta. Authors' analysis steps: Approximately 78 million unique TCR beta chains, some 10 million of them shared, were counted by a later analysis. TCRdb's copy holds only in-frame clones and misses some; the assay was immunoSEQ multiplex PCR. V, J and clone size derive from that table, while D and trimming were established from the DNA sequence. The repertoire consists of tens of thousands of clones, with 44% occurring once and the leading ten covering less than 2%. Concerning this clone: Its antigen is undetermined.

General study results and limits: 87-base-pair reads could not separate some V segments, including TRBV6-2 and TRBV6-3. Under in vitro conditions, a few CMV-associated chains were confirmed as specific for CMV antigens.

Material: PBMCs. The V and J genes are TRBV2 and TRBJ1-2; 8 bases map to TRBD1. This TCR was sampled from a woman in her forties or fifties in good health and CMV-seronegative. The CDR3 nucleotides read TGTGCCAGCAGTCGCCAGGGGGCGGACTATGGCTACACCTTC. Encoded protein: CASSRQGADYGYTF.